This TCR beta chain derives from a study of T cell repertoires in cytomegalovirus infection. Per germline, CDR1 SGHVS and CDR2 FQNEAQ. The CDR3 spans 15 residues. The V end lost 5 bases, the J end lost 4 bases, and 18 bases lay between the germline ends. Using its own MiXCR run on the reads, TCRdb lists one record per CDR3 protein. In the table there are 60,000 to 80,000 distinct CDR3 sequences, 20% to 25% of which are singletons. A word on this clonotype: Its antigen is unidentified.

Here the sequenced sample was CD8+ T cells from cultured PBMCs, taken from culture after CMV antigen stimulation. The receptor's source is a human donor in good health (CMV status not recorded). Some clones in this sample may be carry-over from other donors' samples. The V call is TRBV7-8, the J call TRBJ2-7, with D possibly being TRBD2 (6 bases). The CDR3 coding sequence is TGTGCCAGCAGCGCCCGGGACTCACCTCCTTACGAGCAGTACTTC. Protein: CASSARDSPPYEQYF.